Below are 24 T cell receptor beta chains sequenced from a single sample in a study of blood T cell repertoires in COVID-19. Sequenced by immunoSEQ multiplex PCR; TCRdb stores in-frame clones only, minus some. The data contain 250,000 or so clones, roughly 80% of them singletons. Sequencing was done on a sample of PBMCs or T cells enriched from blood (not recorded which). These receptors came from a man aged 45-65 years who had recovered from COVID-19.

The V and J genes are TRBV11-3 and TRBJ2-1; perhaps TRBD2 as D (5 bases). Trimming stripped 0 bases from V and 6 bases from J, with 18 bases between. Germline CDR1 SGHNT, CDR2 YENEEA. This CDR3 region has 17 residues. CDR3 residues: CASSLEMTGGRRNEQFF. CDR3 DNA sequence: TGTGCCAGCAGCTTAGAGATGACGGGCGGGCGTCGCAATGAGCAGTTCTTC. Together with reference TRBV11-3 and TRBJ2-1, the CDR3 gives the full variable domain: EAGVVQSPRYKIIEKKQPVAFWCNPISGHNTLYWYLQNLGQGPELLIRYENEEAVDDSQLPKDRFSAERLKGVDSTLKIQPAELGDSAVYLCASSLEMTGGRRNEQFFGPGTRLTVL.

This chain connects TRBV5-1 to TRBJ2-3; no reliable D call. The germline gives CDR1 SGHRS, CDR2 YFSETQ. Trimming shortened V by 1 base and J by 1 base, and 7 bases separated the two germline ends. CDR3 length equals 14 residues. The CDR3 reads CASSLRIGTDTQYF. The CDR3 region has the DNA TGCGCCAGCAGCTTGCGCATAGGCACAGATACGCAGTATTTT. The full variable domain, rest sourced from reference TRBV5-1 and TRBJ2-3, is KAGVTQTPRYLIKTRGQQVTLSCSPISGHRSVSWYQQTPGQGLQFLFEYFSETQRNKGNFPGRFSGRQFSNSRSEMNVSTLELGDSALYLCASSLRIGTDTQYFGPGTRLTVL.

The chain links TRBV28 to TRBJ1-3, with D unresolved. CDR1 MDHEN and CDR2 SYDVKM come from the germline V gene. Trimming stripped 6 bases from V and 0 bases from J, with 9 bases between. This CDR3 comprises 14 residues. The CDR3 region is CASSPLNSGNTIYF. The CDR3 bases are TGTGCCAGCAGCCCACTAAACTCTGGAAACACCATATATTTT.

This chain connects TRBV11-3 to TRBJ2-7, with D possibly matching TRBD1 (6 bases). Trimming pared 6 bases from V and 0 bases from J, leaving 6 bases between. The CDR3 length is 12 residues. CDR1 and CDR2 from the germline V gene are SGHNT and YENEEA. CDR3 DNA: TGTGCCAGCAGGGGGGCCTCCTACGAGCAGTACTTC. As protein: CASRGASYEQYF.

V usage is TRBV7-8 and J usage is TRBJ1-1; 9 nucleotides align to TRBD1. V dropped 5 bases and J dropped 8; count of bases not matched to a gene: 3. This CDR3 has 12 residues. Per the germline V gene, CDR1 is SGHVS and CDR2 is FQNEAQ. CDR3 loop: CASSRGQGEAFF. CDR3 coding DNA: TGTGCCAGCAGCCGTGGACAGGGGGAAGCTTTCTTT.

This sequence joins TRBV27 and TRBJ1-1, with 8 bases matching TRBD1. Trimming cost V 7 bases and J 4 bases; bases outside gene matches: 2. The V gene's germline CDR1 is MNHEY and CDR2 SMNVEV (reference sequence). The CDR3 is 12 residues long. The CDR3 DNA reads as TGTGCCAGCAACGACAGGGGCACTGAAGCTTTCTTT. Translation: CASNDRGTEAFF.

The chain couples TRBV28 to TRBJ1-1; 9 positions match TRBD1. The CDR3 runs 16 residues. V shed 6 bases, J shed 9 bases, and the junction held 17 bases outside the gene matches. From germline, CDR1 is MDHEN and CDR2 SYDVKM. The CDR3 reads CASSPLKGTGGLKAFF. CDR3 DNA: TGTGCCAGCAGCCCCTTAAAGGGAACAGGGGGCTTAAAAGCTTTCTTT.

The chain uses TRBV18 and TRBJ1-4; no clear D. The CDR3 contains 13 residues. Per germline, CDR1 KGHSH and CDR2 LQKENI. Between the trimmed V and J ends, which lost 2 bases and 5 bases, there was a span of 6 bases. The CDR3 protein is CASSPGRNEKLFF. Written as DNA, the CDR3 is TGTGCCAGCTCACCAGGCCGCAATGAAAAACTGTTTTTT.

CDR3 sequence (DNA): TGTGCCAGCAGCTTAGGGACTAGTAGCTACGAGCAGTACTTC. Its protein is CASSLGTSSYEQYF. The gene calls are TRBV7-9 and TRBJ2-7; TRBD2 aligns across 7 bases. The CDR3 runs 14 residues. V shed 1 base and J 3 bases; nucleotides not matched to a gene: 3. The V gene's germline CDR1 is SEHNR and CDR2 FQNEAQ (reference sequence).

Only one count was recorded for this clone. The chain has TRBV6-5 and TRBJ1-6, with 8 nucleotides matching TRBD1. V gave up 6 bases and J gave up 7 bases; unmatched junction bases: 8. This CDR3 has 15 amino acids. Germline loops: CDR1 MNHEY, CDR2 SVGAGI. The CDR3 bases are TGTGCCAGCAGGGGCCCGGGACAGGAAAATTCACCCCTCCACTTT. Translation: CASRGPGQENSPLHF.

The chain links TRBV7-2 to TRBJ1-2; no clear D gene. The germline V gene has CDR1 SGHTA and CDR2 FQGNSA. CDR3 length: 15 residues. The V end lost 1 base, the J end lost 4 bases, and 13 bases lay between the germline ends. The CDR3 DNA follows: TGTGCCAGCAGCTTAGTTCGTCGGGTCGCCTATGGCTACACCTTC. This codes for CASSLVRRVAYGYTF.

This clone was seen only once. The junction differs from germline at one of its ends, possibly a read error. The rearrangement uses TRBV7-7 and TRBJ2-3; TRBD2 agrees at 7 bases. The CDR3 is 16 amino acids. Germline V gene sequence: CDR1 SSHAT, CDR2 FNYEAQ (reference sequence). This CDR3 reads CASSSGLAGVADTQYF. The CDR3 nucleotides read TGTGCTAGCAGCTCTGGCTTGGCGGGAGTGGCAGATACGCAGTATTTT.

V is TRBV21-1 and J is TRBJ1-4; TRBD1 is the table's D call, not checked against the DNA. TRBV21-1 represents a pseudogene. This CDR3 has 17 residues. This CDR3 is CASSNRGGRPLREKLFF. DNA for the CDR3: TGTGCCAGCAGCAATCGAGGGGGTCGACCCTTAAGAGAAAAACTGTTTTTT.

This chain connects TRBV7-9 to TRBJ1-2; D possibly corresponds to TRBD1 (6 bases). Deletions cut 1 base from V and 6 bases from J, with 12 bases between. CDR3 length equals 14 residues. Germline V lookup: CDR1 SEHNR, CDR2 FQNEAQ (reference sequence). CDR3 in amino acids: CASSLVGGRDGYTF. The DNA for the CDR3 is TGTGCCAGCAGCTTAGTGGGGGGGCGCGATGGCTACACCTTC.

The chain carries TRBV5-8 and TRBJ2-5; the match to TRBD2 covers 9 bases. The trim removed 5 bases at V and 1 base at J, leaving 6 bases unmatched. The CDR3 spans 15 residues. Germline CDR1 SGHTS, CDR2 YDEGEE. The CDR3 region has the DNA TGTGCCAGCAGTTCCCCAGCGGGGGGCCAAGAGACCCAGTACTTC. Its translation is CASSSPAGGQETQYF.

This rearrangement joins TRBV11-3 to TRBJ2-4; D perhaps matches TRBD2 (6 bases). CDR1 is SGHNT and CDR2 is YENEEA in the germline V gene. Trimming removed 5 bases at V and 12 bases at J, with 20 bases between. The CDR3 is 14 residues long. The CDR3 DNA sequence: TGTGCCAGCAGCCCTCATAGCGGTGGAAGGAATCAGTACTTC. Encoded protein: CASSPHSGGRNQYF.

This sequence joins TRBV6-5 and TRBJ1-6; D is ambiguous. The CDR3 length is 14 residues. The V end lost 3 bases, the J end lost 7 bases, and 10 bases lay between the germline ends. Germline CDR1 and CDR2: MNHEY and SVGAGI. The CDR3 DNA reads TGTGCCAGCAGTTATCCGGAGGGAAATTCACCCCTCCACTTT. Its protein product is CASSYPEGNSPLHF.

This chain uses TRBV6-5 with TRBJ2-2; a possible D gene is TRBD2 (5 bases). V was trimmed by 6 bases and J by 5 bases, leaving 10 bases between them. The CDR3 runs 13 residues. Germline CDR1 is MNHEY and CDR2 is SVGAGI. The CDR3 loop reads CASSRDVTGELFF. The CDR3 DNA reads TGTGCCAGCAGCCGGGATGTGACCGGGGAGCTGTTTTTT.

V gene TRBV4-1 combines with J gene TRBJ1-2, with D possibly matching TRBD1 (5 bases). The V and J ends lost 1 base and 4 bases respectively, with 13 bases between them. The CDR3 spans 15 residues. From germline, CDR1 is MGHRA and CDR2 YSYEKL. The CDR3 loop is CASSQGQGGGYGYTF. CDR3 nucleotides: TGCGCCAGCAGCCAAGGGCAGGGAGGAGGCTATGGCTACACCTTC.

The CDR3 coding sequence is TGTGCCACTTCAGAAAACAGGCGCAGTGAGCAGTTCTTC. This sequence encodes CATSENRRSEQFF. The rearrangement uses TRBV19 and TRBJ2-1, with a possible D match to TRBD1 (5 bases). V was trimmed by 10 bases and J by 9 bases, leaving 19 bases between them. Looked up from germline, CDR1 is LNHDA and CDR2 is SQIVND (reference sequence). CDR3 size: 13 residues.

In DNA, the CDR3 is TGTGCCAGCAGCTTGGCCGTTATTAACACTGAAGCTTTCTTT. Translating it yields CASSLAVINTEAFF. The V and J genes are TRBV5-4 and TRBJ1-1; the D is unclear. Germline loops: CDR1 SGHNT, CDR2 YYREEE (reference sequence). The CDR3 is 14 amino acids. V lost 0 bases to trimming and J lost 2 bases, with 8 bases between them.

The rearrangement uses TRBV7-8 and TRBJ2-7, with 11 nucleotides matching TRBD1. The CDR3 is 18 residues long. Trimming cost V 2 bases and J 1 base; bases outside gene matches: 10. Germline CDR1 is SGHVS and CDR2 is FQNEAQ. CDR3 coding DNA: TGTGCCAGCAGCTTACCCCGGGACAGGGGGACCATATCCTACGAGCAGTACTTC. It is translated as CASSLPRDRGTISYEQYF.

The chain is built from TRBV18 and TRBJ2-1; 8 nucleotides match TRBD1. J was trimmed by 5 bases and V by 2 bases; bases with no gene match: 5. Per the germline V gene, CDR1 is KGHSH and CDR2 is LQKENI. This CDR3 comprises 15 residues. CDR3 sequence: CASSPSAGGHNEQFF. The DNA for the CDR3 is TGTGCCAGCTCACCATCCGCAGGGGGCCACAATGAGCAGTTCTTC. Variable domain in full (rest from reference TRBV18 and TRBJ2-1): NAGVMQNPRHLVRRRGQEARLRCSPMKGHSHVYWYRQLPEEGLKFMVYLQKENIIDESGMPKERFSAEFPKEGPSILRIQQVVRGDSAAYFCASSPSAGGHNEQFFGPGTRLTVL.

V and J are TRBV9 and TRBJ1-2, with 8 positions matching TRBD1. CDR3 size: 15 residues. V was clipped by 3 bases and J by 4 bases; unmatched bases: 8. The V gene's germline CDR1 is SGDLS and CDR2 YYNGEE. CDR3 in DNA: TGTGCCAGCAGCGCCCGGACAGGGTGGGTCTATGGCTACACCTTC. This sequence encodes CASSARTGWVYGYTF.